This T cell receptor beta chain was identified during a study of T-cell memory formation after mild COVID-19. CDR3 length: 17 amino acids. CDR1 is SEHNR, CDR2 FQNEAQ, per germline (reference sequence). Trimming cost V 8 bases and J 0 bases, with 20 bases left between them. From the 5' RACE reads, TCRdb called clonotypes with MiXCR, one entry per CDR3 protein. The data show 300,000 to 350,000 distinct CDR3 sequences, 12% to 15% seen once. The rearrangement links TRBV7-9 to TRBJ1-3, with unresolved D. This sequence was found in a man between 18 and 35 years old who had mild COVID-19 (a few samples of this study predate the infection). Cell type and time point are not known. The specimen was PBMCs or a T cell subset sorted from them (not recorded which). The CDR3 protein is CASRGRAANYSGNTIYF. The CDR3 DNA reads TGTGCCAGCCGCGGGCGTGCGGCAAACTACTCTGGAAACACCATATATTTT.